The clone carrying this T cell receptor beta chain was counted only a few times. Antigen unknown. These data belong to a study of T-cell memory formation after mild COVID-19. Overall study: Most TCR clusters belonged to a single donor.

CDR1 is SGHTA and CDR2 is FQGNSA in the germline V gene. The CDR3 extends over 14 amino acids. Trimming removed 0 bases at V and 6 bases at J, with 9 bases between. 5'RACE with constant-segment primers built TCRalpha and TCRbeta cDNA libraries with UMIs. TCRdb fed the 5' RACE reads into MiXCR, producing one record per CDR3 protein. Among a few hundred thousand distinct CDR3 sequences listed, about 16% were seen once. Overall study findings and caveats: A second wave expanding day 15 to 37 was CD4+-biased; contracting clones were balanced. Whether second-wave clones peaking at day 37 were SARS-CoV-2 specific went unconfirmed.

The TCR sequence derives from a young man who had mild COVID-19 (a few samples of this study predate the infection). Cell type and time point are not known. The genes are TRBV7-2 and TRBJ2-1, with D uncertain. Sequenced input: PBMCs or a T cell subset sorted from them (not recorded which). Here the CDR3 DNA reads TGTGCCAGCAGCTTAGCCGGCTCACGCAATGAGCAGTTCTTC. This sequence encodes CASSLAGSRNEQFF. Full variable domain (outside the CDR3, taken from reference TRBV7-2 and TRBJ2-1): GAGVSQSPSNKVTEKGKDVELRCDPISGHTALYWYRQSLGQGLEFLIYFQGNSAPDKSGLPSDRFSAERTGGSVSTLTIQRTQQEDSAVYLCASSLAGSRNEQFFGPGTRLTVL.